A single T cell receptor beta chain is shown here with its context. Its antigen is not known. V lost 3 bases to trimming and J lost 2 bases; unmatched junction nucleotides: 3. Germline loops: CDR1 SGDLS, CDR2 YYNGEE. The CDR3 spans 14 residues. The data stem from a study of T cell repertoires in cytomegalovirus infection. Study results and caveats: Ex vivo, HLA-C-restricted CMV-specific TCR beta clonotypes prevailed over the rest of the response. Of the TCR beta families, the public ones yielded a cumulative frequency that identified carriers of CMV plus the relevant HLA.

Each CDR3 protein is one row after TCRdb ran MiXCR on the reads. Of just over 150,000 distinct CDR3 sequences listed, roughly a quarter are singletons. This TCR came from a human donor in good health (CMV status not recorded). Some clones in this sample may be carry-over from other donors' samples. The chain employs TRBV9 and TRBJ2-3; 7 positions match TRBD2. Sequencing input: PBMCs. The CDR3 protein is CASSDRDYTDTQYF. DNA of the CDR3: TGTGCCAGCAGCGATCGGGACTACACAGATACGCAGTATTTT.